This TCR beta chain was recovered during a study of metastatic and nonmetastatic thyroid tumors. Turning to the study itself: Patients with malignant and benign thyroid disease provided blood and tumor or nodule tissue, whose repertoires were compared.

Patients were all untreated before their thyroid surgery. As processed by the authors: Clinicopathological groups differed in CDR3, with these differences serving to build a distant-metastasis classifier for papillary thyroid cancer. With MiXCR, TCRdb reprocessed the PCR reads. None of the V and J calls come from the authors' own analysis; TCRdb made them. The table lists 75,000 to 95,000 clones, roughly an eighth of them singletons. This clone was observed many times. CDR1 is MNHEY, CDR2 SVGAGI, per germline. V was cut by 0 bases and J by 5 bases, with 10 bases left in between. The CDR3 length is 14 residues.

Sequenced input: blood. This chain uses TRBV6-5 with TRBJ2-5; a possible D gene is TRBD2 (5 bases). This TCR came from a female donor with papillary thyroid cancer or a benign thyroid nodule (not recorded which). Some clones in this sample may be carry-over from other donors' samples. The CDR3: CASSYSWRAETQYF. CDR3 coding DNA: TGTGCCAGCAGTTACTCATGGCGGGCGGAGACCCAGTACTTC.